This is a list of T cell receptor beta chains from one sample in a study of blood T cell repertoires in COVID-19. Using immunoSEQ multiplex PCR, the repertoire was profiled, and TCRdb retains in-frame clones only, with some absent. The sample consists of 650,000 to 800,000 clones, approximately 90% of them appearing once. Sequenced input: peripheral blood. The receptor source for this set is a woman in her late teens or twenties with acute or convalescent COVID-19. Each CDR3 is given with its conserved first and last residue. D genes are given only for firm matches. Part of the rows lack a size; the others show once, few, many or a class for expanded clones.

TRBV6-2/TRBV6-3,many,TRBJ1-1,TRBD1,TGTGCCAGCAGTTATCGGACAGGGAACACTGAAGCTTTCTTT,CASSYRTGNTEAFF
TRBV5-6,.,TRBJ2-7,.,TGTGCCAGCACCGGGACAAGCTACGAGCAGTACTTC,CASTGTSYEQYF
TRBV27,.,TRBJ2-3,TRBD1,TGTGCCAGCAGTCAGGACAGGGTAGGAGATACGCAGTATTTT,CASSQDRVGDTQYF
TRBV19,.,TRBJ2-1,.,TGTGCCAGTAGTTTTACTAGCAACTCCTACAATGAGCAGTTCTTC,CASSFTSNSYNEQFF
TRBV2,.,TRBJ1-1,.,TGTGCCAGCAGGCGGGGCGAGGTCACTGAAGCTTTCTTT,CASRRGEVTEAFF
TRBV6-5,.,TRBJ1-2,TRBD1,TGTGCCAGCAGGGCAGGGGGCAACTATGGCTACACCTTC,CASRAGGNYGYTF
TRBV7-9,.,TRBJ2-2,.,TGTGCCAGCAGCTTTGAAGGGGTTTACACCGGGGAGCTGTTTTTT,CASSFEGVYTGELFF
TRBV29-1,few,TRBJ1-3,.,TGCAGCGTTCGGGATGACCGGGGAAACACCATATATTTT,CSVRDDRGNTIYF
TRBV9,.,TRBJ2-1,TRBD2,TGTGCCAGCAGCGTAGGGGTCGGGGAAGCGGGGACTTATGAGCAGTTCTTC,CASSVGVGEAGTYEQFF
TRBV2,.,TRBJ1-1,.,TGTGCCAGCAAGTACCGGGGAACTAACACTGAAGCTTTCTTT,CASKYRGTNTEAFF
TRBV27,.,TRBJ2-3,.,TGTGCCAGCAGTTTAAGGCAGGGTACGCAGTATTTT,CASSLRQGTQYF
TRBV19,.,TRBJ1-3,TRBD1,TGTGCCAGTAGTATAGGGGGTTCCGACAGGGGACCAAACACCATATATTTT,CASSIGGSDRGPNTIYF
TRBV6-5,.,TRBJ1-6,.,TGTGCCAGCGGGCCCTGGGAGTCACCCCTCCACTTT,CASGPWESPLHF
TRBV20-1,.,TRBJ2-7,.,TGCAGTGCTAGTGATGGCAAGACCTACGAGCAGTACTTC,CSASDGKTYEQYF
TRBV12-1,once,TRBJ2-2,.,TGTGCCAGCAGCTTTCCCCCGGGGGGGAACACCGGGGAGCTGTTTTTT,CASSFPPGGNTGELFF
TRBV2,.,TRBJ2-7,TRBD1,TGTGCCAGCAGAAGGGACAGGGCCCGAAGCGAGCAGTACTTC,CASRRDRARSEQYF
TRBV6-5,.,TRBJ1-5,.,TGTGCCAGCAATCCCAGGGATCAGCCCCAGCATTTT,CASNPRDQPQHF
TRBV7-2,.,TRBJ1-5,.,TGTGCCAGCAGCTTAGCGAAACAGGTGATTGGTAAGCCCCAGCATTTT,CASSLAKQVIGKPQHF
TRBV6-1,.,TRBJ1-1,.,TGTGCCAGCAGTGAATTTCGGGGGACTGAAGCTTTCTTT,CASSEFRGTEAFF
TRBV5-4,.,TRBJ2-5,TRBD2,TGTGCCAGCAGCTCACCCCGGACTAGCGGGGGGGCCGGGGAGACCCAGTACTTC,CASSSPRTSGGAGETQYF
TRBV5-1,.,TRBJ1-1,.,TGCGCCAGCAGTTCCATCGGGGACACTGAAGCTTTCTTT,CASSSIGDTEAFF
TRBV19,.,TRBJ1-2,TRBD1,TGTGCCAGTAGCCAGTCCGCGGACAGGGAAGGCTATGGCTACACCTTC,CASSQSADREGYGYTF
TRBV6-6,.,TRBJ1-3,.,TGTGCCAGCAGTCCCCACTGGGAAGGGGAAAACACCATATATTTT,CASSPHWEGENTIYF
TRBV3-1/TRBV3-2,.,TRBJ2-3,TRBD2,TGTGCCAGCAGCCAAGTTCCCCTGGCTAGCGGGGGGGGCACAGATACGCAGTATTTT,CASSQVPLASGGGTDTQYF
TRBV5-6,few,TRBJ1-4,TRBD1,TGTGCCAGCAGTCTCCGACAGGGTTCTAATGAAAAACTGTTTTTT,CASSLRQGSNEKLFF
TRBV7-9,.,TRBJ2-7,TRBD2,TGTGCCAGCAGGGGGACTAGCGGGGGCTACGAGCAGTACTTC,CASRGTSGGYEQYF
TRBV7-9,.,TRBJ2-1,.,TGTGCCAGCAGCCATCGGGTGGATGAGCAGTTCTTC,CASSHRVDEQFF
TRBV2,.,TRBJ1-2,.,TGTGCCAGCAGGGAGGTAGGGAGCGTCTATGGCTACACCTTC,CASREVGSVYGYTF
TRBV6-1,.,TRBJ1-1,.,TGTGCCAGCATCGGGGACACTGAAGCTTTCTTT,CASIGDTEAFF
TRBV19,.,TRBJ1-2,TRBD1,TGTGCCAGTAGTATCCGACAGGGGACCAACTATGGCTACACCTTC,CASSIRQGTNYGYTF
TRBV30,once,TRBJ1-5,TRBD1,TGTGCCACCGGGACAGGGGGGCTCAATCAGCCCCAGCATTTT,CATGTGGLNQPQHF
TRBV19,.,TRBJ1-1,.,TGTGCCAGTACCCCCCTTGGGGGGATGAACACTGAAGCTTTCTTT,CASTPLGGMNTEAFF
TRBV5-1,.,TRBJ1-1,TRBD1,TGCGCCAGCAGCTTTGACAGGGTGGGTGTCACTGAAGCTTTCTTT,CASSFDRVGVTEAFF
TRBV5-6,.,TRBJ1-2,.,TGTGCCAGCAGCTTAGGGGGACCGAGCTATGGCTACACCTTC,CASSLGGPSYGYTF
TRBV27,.,TRBJ1-2,.,TGTGCCAGCAGTTTATCGCGGGGAAATGGCTACACCTTC,CASSLSRGNGYTF
TRBV7-6,.,TRBJ2-1,TRBD1,TGTGCCAGCAGCTCCCACACAGGGGTCTACAATGAGCAGTTCTTC,CASSSHTGVYNEQFF
TRBV2,.,TRBJ1-6,.,TGTGCCAGCAGTGAACGGCGGAGTAATTCACCCCTCCACTTT,CASSERRSNSPLHF
TRBV5-1,.,TRBJ1-2,TRBD1,TGCGCCAGCAGCTTGGCCCTGAGGCAGGGGGAAGGCTACACCTTC,CASSLALRQGEGYTF
TRBV11-3,.,TRBJ1-1,TRBD1,TGTGCCAGCAGCTCCCGGGACAGGTTCTACACTGAAGCTTTCTTT,CASSSRDRFYTEAFF
TRBV10-3,.,TRBJ1-5,TRBD1,TGTGCCATCGGCTCAGACAGGGGACCGGGGGGCAATCAGCCCCAGCATTTT,CAIGSDRGPGGNQPQHF
TRBV9,.,TRBJ1-3,TRBD1,TGTGCCAGCAGCCGGGCCCGGGACAGGGCTAGAGGAAACACCATATATTTT,CASSRARDRARGNTIYF
TRBV6-5,.,TRBJ1-2,.,TGTGCCAGCAGCAACCTCCTTTTACCGGGCTATGGCTACACCTTC,CASSNLLLPGYGYTF
TRBV2,.,TRBJ2-1,.,TGTGCCAGCAGTCCTATTCACGGGAGCTCCTACAATGAGCAGTTCTTC,CASSPIHGSSYNEQFF
TRBV13,.,TRBJ2-1,TRBD1,TGTGCCAGCAGCTTGGACAGGGCCGAAAGCTCCTACAATGAGCAGTTCTTC,CASSLDRAESSYNEQFF